The clone carrying this TCR beta chain came up a few times. The source of the sample is a study of blood T cell repertoires in COVID-19. In the study overall: Spain, Italy and the United States supplied samples that represented acute and convalescent COVID-19. T cells, B-cell-depleted T cells, or PBMCs supplied cDNA or gDNA.

Original handling: Using reference gene primer amplification, nucleated cell counts were estimated. Sequencing was performed with immunoSEQ multiplex PCR; in TCRdb, only in-frame clones are kept and a portion is missing. V and J calls and clone size come straight from that table; D and trimming were deduced from the DNA. The sample has 150,000 to 200,000 clones; approximately 80% are singletons. This clonotype was sampled from an elderly woman with acute or convalescent COVID-19. The source material was peripheral blood.

The CDR3 region has the DNA TGTGCCAGCAGCCGCCATGCGTGGAGTGGCGAGCAGTACTTC. This gives the protein CASSRHAWSGEQYF. This sequence joins TRBV21-1 and TRBJ2-7; the table assigns TRBD2, which was not confirmed against the DNA. TRBV21-1 is listed as a pseudogene. The CDR3 sequence is 14 residues long.